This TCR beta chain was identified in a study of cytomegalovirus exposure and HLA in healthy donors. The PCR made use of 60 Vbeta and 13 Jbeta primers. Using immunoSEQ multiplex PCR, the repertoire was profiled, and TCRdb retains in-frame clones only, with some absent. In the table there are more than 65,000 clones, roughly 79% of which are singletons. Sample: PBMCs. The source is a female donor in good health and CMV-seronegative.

The CDR3 sequence: CASTDLQETQYF. In nucleotides, the CDR3 is TGTGCCAGCACGGACTTGCAAGAGACCCAGTACTTC. The J gene is TRBJ2-5, the V gene TRBV6-6; TRBD2 might be the D (5 bases). The CDR3 is 12 residues long. Trimming removed 7 bases from V and 2 bases from J, with 8 bases in between. The V gene's germline CDR1 is MNHNY and CDR2 SVGAGI (reference sequence).